This TCR beta chain was retrieved from a study of T cell responses to AZD1222 COVID-19 vaccine. The study, taken as a whole, reports: Distributed over spike, vaccine-associated CD4 TCRs predominated at 160-218 and 743-854. Spike-specific TCR breadth and depth rose after two AZD1222 doses. A reported finding is that nearly half of spike-specific TCRs target unmutated variant regions.

Points on this clone: Its cognate antigen is unknown.

CDR1 is WNHNN, CDR2 SYGVQD, per germline (reference sequence). V was shortened by 5 bases and J by 0 bases, with 21 bases between the two germline ends. This CDR3 has 18 residues. Measured with immunoSEQ multiplex PCR; TCRdb has only the in-frame clones, and not every one. Of 90,000 to 150,000 clones in the sample, approximately 90% are singletons; the top ten hold around 3.8%. The genes are TRBV10-1 and TRBJ2-3, with D tentatively TRBD1 (7 bases). The receptor comes from an adult who received the MenACWY meningococcal vaccine as a control. Material: peripheral blood, obtained 28 days after the second dose of the MenACWY control vaccine. CDR3 region: CASSRSSNRGGSTDTQYF. CDR3 DNA: TGCGCCAGCAGTAGGAGTTCAAACAGGGGAGGAAGCACAGATACGCAGTATTTT.